This T cell receptor (beta chain) came from a study of control samples from healthy donors and cancer patients. The CDR3 has 15 amino acids. Trimming took 2 bases from V and 1 from J; bases not matched to a gene: 3. CDR1 SGDLS and CDR2 YYNGEE come from the germline V gene. Profiling relied on immunoSEQ multiplex PCR, and the TCRdb table lists in-frame clones only, not all of them. Here the sample spans 350,000 to 450,000 clones, around nine tenths being singletons. Material: PBMCs. The chain joins TRBV9 to TRBJ2-5, with 9 nucleotides matching TRBD2. The sequence came from a man aged 40-49 years with head and neck cancer. DNA of the CDR3: TGTGCCAGCAGCGTCAGCGGGGGGACCCAAGAGACCCAGTACTTC. Translated, it gives CASSVSGGTQETQYF.